These 8 T cell receptor beta chains share one sample of origin, sequenced in a study of T cells after somatic rescue of genetic block. The method was immunoSEQ multiplex PCR; TCRdb's version includes in-frame clones alone and lacks a portion of them. The profile shows roughly 11,000 clones, 71% of them singletons. Sequenced material: peripheral blood mononuclear cells (PBMCs). These receptors were taken from a boy aged 10-17 years.

The CDR3 loop reads CASSYSGHRFEQYF. The CDR3 DNA follows: TGTGCCAGCAGTTACTCGGGACACAGGTTCGAGCAGTACTTC. The gene calls are TRBV6-5 and TRBJ2-7; possibly TRBD1 for D (6 bases). Trimming stripped 0 bases from V and 6 bases from J, with 12 bases between. From germline, CDR1 is MNHEY and CDR2 SVGAGI. This CDR3 region has 14 residues.

This clone was recorded only once. The chain recombines TRBV10-3 with TRBJ2-7, with 7 bases that match TRBD1. CDR1 is ENHRY and CDR2 is SYGVKD in the germline V gene. With V trimmed by 7 bases and J by 3 bases, 6 bases remained unmatched. The CDR3 runs to 13 residues. The CDR3 DNA sequence: TGTGCCATCACCTCGACAGGGTACTACGAGCAGTACTTC. Translating it yields CAITSTGYYEQYF.

V and J are TRBV30 and TRBJ1-2; D perhaps matches TRBD1 (5 bases). This CDR3 is 12 amino acids long. Germline loops: CDR1 GTSNPN, CDR2 SVGIG (reference sequence). V was shortened by 1 base and J by 8 bases, with 11 bases between the two germline ends. The CDR3 loop reads CAWSDTPGGYTF. For the CDR3, the DNA is TGTGCCTGGAGTGACACCCCAGGGGGCTACACCTTC.

This clone was observed a single time. The chain links TRBV10-3 to TRBJ2-7, with 9 bases that match TRBD1. The CDR3 contains 12 residues. CDR1 and CDR2 from the germline V gene are ENHRY and SYGVKD. V trimming: 7 bases; J trimming: 4 bases; junction bases outside the gene matches: 2. The CDR3 DNA sequence: TGTGCCATCAAGACAGGGGGGTACGAGCAGTACTTC. Residues: CAIKTGGYEQYF.

The V and J genes are TRBV5-4 and TRBJ1-1; 8 nucleotides match TRBD1. The CDR3 length is 13 residues. The germline V gene encodes CDR1 SGHNT and CDR2 YYREEE (reference sequence). The trim removed 2 bases at V and 6 bases at J, leaving 3 bases unmatched. CDR3 residues: CASSFADRAEAFF. The CDR3 DNA follows: TGTGCCAGCAGCTTCGCGGACAGGGCTGAAGCTTTCTTT.

The V gene is TRBV7-9, the J gene TRBJ1-3; D call uncertain. Trimming took 7 bases from V and 0 from J, leaving 4 bases between them. The CDR3 covers 12 residues. The V gene's germline CDR1 is SEHNR and CDR2 FQNEAQ (reference sequence). Here the CDR3 DNA reads TGTGCCAGCACTTACTCTGGAAACACCATATATTTT. Its protein product is CASTYSGNTIYF.

The chain links TRBV7-9 to TRBJ1-3; the match to TRBD1 covers 11 bases. The germline gives CDR1 SEHNR, CDR2 FQNEAQ (reference sequence). The CDR3 extends over 18 amino acids. V dropped 5 bases and J dropped 0; count of bases not matched to a gene: 9. DNA of the CDR3: TGTGCCAGCAGCCCATGGGTAGGGACAGGGGGCTCTGGAAACACCATATATTTT. Amino acids: CASSPWVGTGGSGNTIYF.

V gene TRBV25-1 combines with J gene TRBJ2-2; D assignment may be TRBD1 or TRBD2 (5 bases each). CDR1 and CDR2 from the germline V gene are MGHDK and SYGVNS. The CDR3 loop spans 16 amino acids. With 4 bases removed from V and 3 bases from J, the gap between germline ends came to 15 bases. Here the CDR3 DNA reads TGTGCCAGCAGTGGTATCCGGGACGGCTACACCGGGGAGCTGTTTTTT. Amino acid sequence: CASSGIRDGYTGELFF.